A single sample gave rise to the 29 T cell receptor beta chains below, sequenced in a study of shared clonotypes between healthy human individuals. Profiling relied on immunoSEQ multiplex PCR, and the TCRdb table lists in-frame clones only, not all of them. The sample has roughly 2.2 million clones, approximately 95% seen once. Sequenced material: naive CD4+ T cells from PBMCs. Subset meaning: CD45RA+ positively selected. Receptors were obtained from a man in his late teens or twenties in good health. Some clones in this sample may be carry-over from other donors' samples.

The chain carries TRBV15 and TRBJ1-4, with D perhaps TRBD1 (6 bases). V was clipped by 6 bases and J by 8 bases, with 7 bases between them. CDR1 is LNHNV, CDR2 YYDKDF, per germline (reference sequence). This CDR3 is 11 amino acids long. The CDR3 DNA sequence: TGTGCCACCAGTGGGGGCGAAAAACTGTTTTTT. Translated: CATSGGEKLFF.

Worth noting for this clone: Other nucleotide sequences in the sample specify the same CDR3. The DNA of the CDR3 is TGTGCCAGCAGCCCGGGACAGTCCTATGGCTACACCTTC. Translated, it gives CASSPGQSYGYTF. The chain has TRBV7-3 and TRBJ1-2, with 7 bases fitting TRBD1. There are 13 residues in the CDR3. V lost 5 bases, J lost 4 bases, and 4 bases stayed unmatched. Germline V lookup: CDR1 SGHTA, CDR2 FQGTGA. The full variable domain, in which reference TRBV7-3 and TRBJ1-2 provide the parts outside the CDR3, is GAGVSQTPSNKVTEKGKYVELRCDPISGHTALYWYRQSLGQGPEFLIYFQGTGAADDSGLPNDRFFAVRPEGSVSTLKIQRTERGDSAVYLCASSPGQSYGYTFGSGTRLTVV.

This sequence joins TRBV7-2 and TRBJ2-7; D may be TRBD2 (5 bases). The V end was cut by 7 bases, the J end by 2 bases, with 21 bases between. CDR1 and CDR2 from the germline V gene are SGHTA and FQGNSA. There are 16 residues in the CDR3. In DNA, the CDR3 is TGTGCCAGCACCCCGTACGGACTCGCGACGACCTACGAGCAGTACTTC. Translated, it gives CASTPYGLATTYEQYF.

The chain is built from TRBV5-4 and TRBJ2-1; 11 nucleotides line up with TRBD2. CDR3 length: 15 amino acids. The ends lost 1 base at V and 7 bases at J; junction bases unmatched: 4. CDR1 is SGHNT and CDR2 is YYREEE in the germline V gene (reference sequence). The CDR3 DNA follows: TGTGCCAGCAGCTTGCGACTAGCGGGAATGAATGAGCAGTTCTTC. Amino acids: CASSLRLAGMNEQFF. The full variable domain, rest sourced from reference TRBV5-4 and TRBJ2-1, is ETGVTQSPTHLIKTRGQQVTLRCSSQSGHNTVSWYQQALGQGPQFIFQYYREEENGRGNFPPRFSGLQFPNYSSELNVNALELDDSALYLCASSLRLAGMNEQFFGPGTRLTVL.

The chain links TRBV11-1 to TRBJ1-3; possibly TRBD1 for D (6 bases). The V gene's germline CDR1 is SGHAT and CDR2 FQDESV (reference sequence). Trimming left V 5 bases short and J 5 bases short, with 19 bases between. CDR3 length equals 16 residues. The CDR3 is CASSHSGQGLRNTIYF. The CDR3, as DNA: TGTGCCAGCAGCCACTCGGGACAAGGCCTTCGAAACACCATATATTTT.

The chain combines TRBV6-5 with TRBJ1-6; no clear D gene. V lost 4 bases to trimming and J lost 13 bases, with 11 bases between them. The germline V gene encodes CDR1 MNHEY and CDR2 SVGAGI. This CDR3 comprises 12 residues. The CDR3 DNA reads as TGTGCCAGCAGTTCCTCCCGCTCGCCCCTCCACTTT. This sequence encodes CASSSSRSPLHF.

The V gene is TRBV6-1, the J gene TRBJ1-1; D gene uncertain. The CDR3 has 13 residues. Looked up from germline, CDR1 is MNHNS and CDR2 is SASEGT. V lost 4 bases and J lost 1, with 7 bases in between. Here the CDR3 DNA reads TGTGCCAGCAGTGTTCGATCGAACACTGAAGCTTTCTTT. The encoded protein is CASSVRSNTEAFF.

The V call is TRBV19, the J call TRBJ2-5; TRBD2 matches 11 bases. J lost 5 bases, V lost 1 base, and 9 bases had no gene match. This CDR3 contains 17 residues. The V gene's germline CDR1 is LNHDA and CDR2 SQIVND (reference sequence). The CDR3 here is CASSIAASGRRRETQYF. CDR3 nucleotide sequence: TGTGCCAGTAGTATAGCTGCTAGCGGGAGGCGGCGTGAGACCCAGTACTTC.

This clone has just one count. J is TRBJ2-5 and V is TRBV7-6; 9 bases line up with TRBD1. The CDR3 totals 15 residues. CDR1 and CDR2 from the germline V gene are SGHVS and FNYEAQ. The ends lost 6 bases at V and 5 bases at J; junction bases unmatched: 10. The CDR3 protein is CASSHFTGGRETQYF. The CDR3 DNA reads as TGTGCCAGCAGTCATTTCACAGGGGGCCGGGAGACCCAGTACTTC.

CDR3 DNA sequence: TGTGCCAGCAGTCTAGCGGGAGCGGGAGATACGCAGTATTTT. Protein: CASSLAGAGDTQYF. The gene calls are TRBV6-4 and TRBJ2-3; 10 bases are shared with TRBD2. The CDR3 has 14 amino acids. The J segment lost 5 bases and the V segment lost 5 bases, leaving 4 bases of the junction unmatched. Germline lookup yields CDR1 MRHNA and CDR2 SNTAGT.

This clone was seen just once. The chain joins TRBV5-1 to TRBJ2-7; 8 nucleotides line up with TRBD1. The ends lost 0 bases at V and 5 bases at J; junction bases unmatched: 4. Germline V gene sequence: CDR1 SGHRS, CDR2 YFSETQ. The CDR3 totals 14 residues. CDR3 sequence: CASSLGTGRNEQYF. CDR3 nucleotides: TGCGCCAGCAGCTTGGGGACAGGGAGGAACGAGCAGTACTTC. Variable domain in full (rest from reference TRBV5-1 and TRBJ2-7): KAGVTQTPRYLIKTRGQQVTLSCSPISGHRSVSWYQQTPGQGLQFLFEYFSETQRNKGNFPGRFSGRQFSNSRSEMNVSTLELGDSALYLCASSLGTGRNEQYFGPGTRLTVT.

The chain has TRBV28 and TRBJ2-2, with D unclear. The CDR3 is 13 residues long. Per the germline V gene, CDR1 is MDHEN and CDR2 is SYDVKM. The ends were cut back, 6 bases at V and 4 bases at J, with 9 bases in the middle. CDR3 amino acids: CASRTASTGELFF. In DNA form, the CDR3 reads TGTGCCAGCAGGACCGCGTCCACCGGGGAGCTGTTTTTT.

The rearrangement uses TRBV6-6 and TRBJ1-4, with D hard to call. V was pared by 7 bases and J by 5 bases, with 14 bases between. The germline V gene encodes CDR1 MNHNY and CDR2 SVGAGI (reference sequence). The CDR3 covers 14 residues. CDR3: CASTTRAENEKLFF. CDR3 nucleotide sequence: TGTGCCAGCACCACACGGGCCGAGAATGAAAAACTGTTTTTT.

The chain is built from TRBV6-6 and TRBJ2-3; 12 positions match TRBD2. This CDR3 region has 15 residues. J gave up 7 bases and V 6 bases, and 8 bases lay outside the gene matches. Germline CDR1 reads MNHNY; CDR2 reads SVGAGI (reference sequence). In DNA, the CDR3 is TGTGCCAGCAGCCGACTAGCGGGAGTCGAGCATACGCAGTATTTT. Residues: CASSRLAGVEHTQYF.

The chain has TRBV6-5 and TRBJ2-5; no firm D call. The CDR3 has 14 residues. The germline V gene has CDR1 MNHEY and CDR2 SVGAGI. The V gene lost 2 bases and the J gene lost 5 bases, with 12 bases spanning the gap. The CDR3 DNA follows: TGTGCCAGCAGTTACCTGCCACAGAGGGAGACCCAGTACTTC. Protein sequence: CASSYLPQRETQYF.

The V call is TRBV12-5, the J call TRBJ2-1; 14 bases map to TRBD2. In germline, CDR1 is LGHNT, CDR2 FRNRAP. The CDR3 loop spans 16 amino acids. V lost 1 base and J lost 4; bases outside the gene matches: 0. In nucleotides, the CDR3 is TGTGCTAGTGGTTTGGGGACTAGCGGGAGGTACAATGAGCAGTTCTTC. It codes for CASGLGTSGRYNEQFF.

This chain uses TRBV6-1 with TRBJ1-2; 7 positions match TRBD1. In germline, CDR1 is MNHNS, CDR2 SASEGT. The CDR3 sequence is 17 residues long. Trimming took 0 bases from V and 8 from J; bases not matched to a gene: 15. CDR3 residues: CASSEAQGSWVVRGYTF. CDR3 DNA: TGTGCCAGCAGTGAAGCACAGGGGTCGTGGGTGGTGCGGGGCTACACCTTC.

On this clone itself: The same CDR3 is also encoded by other DNA sequences in this sample. The chain is built from TRBV6-5 and TRBJ1-2; no reliable D call. The CDR3 loop spans 13 amino acids. Germline values: CDR1 MNHEY, CDR2 SVGAGI. V lost 4 bases, J lost 4 bases, and 10 bases lay in between. The CDR3 reads CASSSREGYGYTF. The CDR3 region has the DNA TGTGCCAGCAGTTCCCGGGAGGGCTATGGCTACACCTTC.

The chain combines TRBV9 with TRBJ1-1; TRBD1 matches at 8 bases. The CDR3 sequence is 13 residues long. CDR1 is SGDLS and CDR2 is YYNGEE in the germline V gene. V shed 5 bases, J shed 3 bases, and the junction held 3 bases outside the gene matches. DNA of the CDR3: TGTGCCAGCAGTCAGGACAGGGACACTGAAGCTTTCTTT. This translates into CASSQDRDTEAFF.

This chain links TRBV7-3 with TRBJ2-3; D may be TRBD1 (5 bases). Germline V gene data show CDR1 as SGHTA and CDR2 as FQGTGA. V was cut by 5 bases and J by 0 bases, with 12 bases left in between. The CDR3 spans 15 residues. CDR3 bases: TGTGCCAGCAGCCCCCAGGGCGTAAGCACAGATACGCAGTATTTT. It encodes CASSPQGVSTDTQYF.

V and J are TRBV28 and TRBJ1-3; a possible D gene is TRBD1 (6 bases). V was cut by 4 bases and J by 6 bases, with 16 bases left in between. The V gene's germline CDR1 is MDHEN and CDR2 SYDVKM. This CDR3 region has 15 residues. The CDR3 DNA is TGTGCCAGCAGTTACCTGGGGGCGACCATAAACACCATATATTTT. Its translation is CASSYLGATINTIYF.

The V call is TRBV29-1, the J call TRBJ2-3; either TRBD1 or TRBD2 may supply D (5 bases each). The CDR3 is 14 residues long. Germline V gene lookup returns CDR1 SQVTM and CDR2 ANQGSEA. V lost 5 bases to trimming and J lost 5 bases, with 17 bases between them. The CDR3 sequence is CSVRPGRGGDTQYF. The CDR3 DNA sequence: TGCAGCGTTAGGCCGGGTCGGGGCGGAGATACGCAGTATTTT.

The gene calls are TRBV2 and TRBJ1-3; TRBD1 agrees at 7 bases. The trim removed 9 bases at V and 3 bases at J, leaving 8 bases unmatched. Germline CDR1 and CDR2: SNHLY and FYNNEI. The CDR3 covers 14 residues. CDR3 nucleotide sequence: TGTGCCAGTGCACAGGGGAACTTTGGAAACACCATATATTTT. It codes for CASAQGNFGNTIYF.

V is TRBV7-3 and J is TRBJ2-5, with 12 bases lining up with TRBD2. CDR3 length equals 15 residues. Trimming removed 5 bases from V and 5 bases from J; junction bases left unmatched: 6. Germline values: CDR1 SGHTA, CDR2 FQGTGA. CDR3 loop: CASSLTSGSVETQYF. CDR3 nucleotide sequence: TGTGCCAGCAGCCTGACTAGCGGGAGCGTGGAGACCCAGTACTTC.

The chain has TRBV2 and TRBJ2-5; D possibly corresponds to TRBD2 (6 bases). The V gene lost 4 bases and the J gene lost 7 bases, with 13 bases spanning the gap. This CDR3 comprises 13 residues. CDR1 is SNHLY, CDR2 FYNNEI, per germline. The CDR3 spells CASSVVGGGTQYF. CDR3 nucleotides: TGTGCCAGCAGTGTAGTTGGGGGAGGGACCCAGTACTTC.

As concerns this clone: The junction departs from the called germline gene at one end, perhaps through a read error. The rearrangement links TRBV28 to TRBJ2-7; D not certain. CDR1 is MDHEN and CDR2 is SYDVKM in the germline V gene. The CDR3 sequence is 10 residues long. The CDR3 is CASSNLQFVF. In nucleotides, the CDR3 is TGTGCCAGCAGTAATCTACAGTTCGTCTTC.

Comments on this clone: The same CDR3 can be traced to other DNA sequences in this sample. This chain joins TRBV19 and TRBJ2-1; the D gene is possibly TRBD2 (5 bases). V lost 2 bases and J lost 4, with 9 bases in between. Germline CDR1 and CDR2: LNHDA and SQIVND (reference sequence). The CDR3 is made up of 14 amino acids. As DNA, the CDR3 is TGTGCCAGTAGTATACCCAGCGGATACAATGAGCAGTTCTTC. It is translated as CASSIPSGYNEQFF.

This clone was counted between two and nine times. The CDR3, as DNA: TGTGCCAGCAGCTACTACTACGAGCAGTACTTC. The encoded protein is CASSYYYEQYF. The chain joins TRBV5-8 to TRBJ2-7, with no clear D. Trimming removed 3 bases at V and 3 bases at J, with 4 bases between. The germline gives CDR1 SGHTS, CDR2 YDEGEE. This CDR3 contains 11 residues.

V gene TRBV29-1 combines with J gene TRBJ2-2; 10 bases match TRBD2. The CDR3 covers 18 residues. V shed 5 bases and J 2 bases; nucleotides not matched to a gene: 14. The germline V gene has CDR1 SQVTM and CDR2 ANQGSEA. The CDR3 DNA sequence: TGCAGCGTTAAAGGGACATGGTGGACTAGCGGCAACACCGGGGAGCTGTTTTTT. Translating it yields CSVKGTWWTSGNTGELFF.